This T cell receptor beta chain was sequenced for a study of Tregs in tolerant kidney transplant recipients. This clone was observed once. Its target is not known. Relative to the germline gene, one junction end is altered; a read error may explain this. Generated by immunoSEQ multiplex PCR, the TCRdb table keeps only in-frame clones and is missing some. The sample has tens of thousands of clones, 93% seen once. Findings and caveats of the study: Nucleotide sequences could not be compared across some patients' samples due to primer changes.

This receptor was identified in a human donor who received a combined kidney and bone marrow transplant. The sample in question was CD4+ T cells from blood, obtained before the transplant.

This CDR3 reads CASIYKINSLYYEQYF. The CDR3 coding sequence is TGTGCCAGCATTTACAAGATCAACTCCCTTTACTACGAGCAGTACTTC. The V call is TRBV6-5, the J call TRBJ2-7, with D unclear. Looked up from germline, CDR1 is MNHEY and CDR2 is SVGAGI. The CDR3 has 16 residues.